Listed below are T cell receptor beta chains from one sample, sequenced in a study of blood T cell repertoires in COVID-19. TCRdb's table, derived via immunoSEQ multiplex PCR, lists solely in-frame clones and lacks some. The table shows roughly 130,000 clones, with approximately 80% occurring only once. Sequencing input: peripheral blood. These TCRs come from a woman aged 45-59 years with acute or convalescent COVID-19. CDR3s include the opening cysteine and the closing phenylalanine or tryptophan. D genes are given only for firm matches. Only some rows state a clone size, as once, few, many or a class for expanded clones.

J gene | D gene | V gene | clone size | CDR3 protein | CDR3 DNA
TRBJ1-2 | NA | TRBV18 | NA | CASSPPVSPINYGYTF | TGTGCCAGCTCACCACCGGTCTCTCCTATCAACTATGGCTACACCTTC
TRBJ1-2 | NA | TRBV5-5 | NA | CASSLAGTSYYGYTF | TGTGCCAGCAGCCTGGCCGGGACATCTTACTATGGCTACACCTTC
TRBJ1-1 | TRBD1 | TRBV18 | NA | CASSPLRDRGYTEAFF | TGTGCCAGCTCACCACTCCGGGACAGGGGCTACACTGAAGCTTTCTTT
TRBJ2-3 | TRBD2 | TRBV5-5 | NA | CASSLKRGESTDTQYF | TGTGCCAGCAGCCTCAAGCGGGGGGAGAGCACAGATACGCAGTATTTT
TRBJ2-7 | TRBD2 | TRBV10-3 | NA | CATTSGGSSYEQYF | TGTGCCACCACAAGCGGGGGCAGCTCCTACGAGCAGTACTTC
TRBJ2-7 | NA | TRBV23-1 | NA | CASSQWPGHTDEQYF | TGCGCCAGCAGTCAATGGCCGGGACATACCGACGAGCAGTACTTC
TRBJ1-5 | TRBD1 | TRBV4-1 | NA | CASSRGTGEFNQPQHF | TGCGCCAGCAGCCGAGGGACAGGGGAGTTTAATCAGCCCCAGCATTTT
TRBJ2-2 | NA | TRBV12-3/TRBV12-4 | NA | CASSLYLGELFF | TGTGCCAGCAGTTTATATCTCGGGGAGCTGTTTTTT
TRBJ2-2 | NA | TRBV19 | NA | CASTPPGSRTGELFF | TGTGCCAGTACCCCCCCAGGGTCTCGGACCGGGGAGCTGTTTTTT
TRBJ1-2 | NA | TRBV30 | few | CAWSIRVNYGYTF | TGTGCCTGGAGTATCAGGGTTAACTATGGCTACACCTTC
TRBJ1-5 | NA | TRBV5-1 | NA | CASRTGVFGNQPQHF | TGCGCCAGCAGGACCGGGGTATTTGGCAATCAGCCCCAGCATTTT
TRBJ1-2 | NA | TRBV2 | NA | CASRRGREDGYTF | TGTGCCAGCAGGCGGGGCAGGGAAGACGGCTACACCTTC
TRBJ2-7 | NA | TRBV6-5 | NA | CASSLSRNHEQYF | TGTGCCAGCAGTTTGAGCAGGAACCACGAGCAGTACTTC
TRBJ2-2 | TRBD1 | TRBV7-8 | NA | CASSPTGQNTGELFF | TGTGCCAGCAGCCCGACAGGGCAGAACACCGGGGAGCTGTTTTTT
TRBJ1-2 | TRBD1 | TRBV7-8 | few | CASSRGQDYGYTF | TGTGCCAGCAGCCGAGGACAGGACTATGGCTACACCTTC
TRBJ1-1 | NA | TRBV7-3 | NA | CASSPQRDTEAFF | TGTGCCAGCAGCCCGCAGAGGGATACTGAAGCTTTCTTT
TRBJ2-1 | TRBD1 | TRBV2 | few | CASSEQDREFF | TGTGCCAGCAGCGAACAGGACAGGGAATTCTTC
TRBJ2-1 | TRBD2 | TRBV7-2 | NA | CASSRTGTSGHLGYNEQFF | TGTGCCAGCAGCCGTACCGGGACTAGCGGGCACCTGGGGTACAATGAGCAGTTCTTC
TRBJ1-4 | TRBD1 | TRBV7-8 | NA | CASSIKRPTGVNEKLFF | TGTGCCAGCAGCATAAAGAGGCCCACAGGGGTCAATGAAAAACTGTTTTTT
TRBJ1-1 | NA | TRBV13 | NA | CASSSMRGTEAFF | TGTGCCAGCAGCTCCATGAGAGGCACTGAAGCTTTCTTT
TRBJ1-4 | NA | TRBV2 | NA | CASRSHLATNEKLFF | TGTGCCAGCCGGTCCCACCTTGCAACTAATGAAAAACTGTTTTTT
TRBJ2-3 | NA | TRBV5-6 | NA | CASSRDRSLFSDTQYF | TGTGCCAGCAGCAGAGACAGGTCCCTTTTTTCAGATACGCAGTATTTT
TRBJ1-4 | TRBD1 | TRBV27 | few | CASSTRTGGSEKLFF | TGTGCCAGCAGTACCCGGACAGGGGGGAGTGAAAAACTGTTTTTT
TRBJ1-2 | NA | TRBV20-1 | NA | CSASSNQAGSYGYTF | TGCAGTGCTAGTTCAAATCAAGCGGGGTCCTATGGCTACACCTTC
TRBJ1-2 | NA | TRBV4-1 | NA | CASSQDQSGGGYTF | TGCGCCAGCAGCCAAGATCAATCCGGTGGTGGCTACACCTTC
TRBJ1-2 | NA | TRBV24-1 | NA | CATLLHKTGVNYGYTF | TGTGCCACCCTGCTTCACAAGACAGGTGTTAACTATGGCTACACCTTC
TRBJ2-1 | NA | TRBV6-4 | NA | CASSDGASNEQFF | TGTGCCAGCAGTGATGGAGCCTCCAATGAGCAGTTCTTC
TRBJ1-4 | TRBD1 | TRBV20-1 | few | CSARQGEKLFF | TGCAGTGCCAGACAGGGGGAAAAACTGTTTTTT
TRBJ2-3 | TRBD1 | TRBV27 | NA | CASSIRDRRTPDTQYF | TGTGCCAGCAGTATAAGGGACAGGAGAACACCAGATACGCAGTATTTT
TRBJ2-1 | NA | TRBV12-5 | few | CASGFSLAWILEQFF | TGTGCTAGTGGTTTTAGCCTAGCGTGGATTCTCGAGCAGTTCTTC
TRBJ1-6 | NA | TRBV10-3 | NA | CAISVTRELNSPLHF | TGTGCCATCAGTGTCACCAGGGAACTTAATTCACCCCTCCACTTT
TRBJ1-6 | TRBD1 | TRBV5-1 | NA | CASSLDRGENSPLHF | TGCGCCAGCAGCTTGGACAGGGGTGAAAATTCACCCCTCCACTTT
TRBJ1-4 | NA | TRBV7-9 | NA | CASSPQGNEKLFF | TGTGCCAGCAGCCCACAGGGTAATGAAAAACTGTTTTTT
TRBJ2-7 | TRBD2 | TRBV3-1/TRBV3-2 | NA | CASSHSQRGPLFYEQYF | TGTGCCAGCAGCCACTCCCAGCGGGGGCCCTTATTCTACGAGCAGTACTTC
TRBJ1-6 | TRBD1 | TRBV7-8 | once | CASSLAVPDRGRNSPLHF | TGTGCCAGCAGCTTAGCTGTGCCGGACAGGGGGCGAAATTCACCCCTCCACTTT
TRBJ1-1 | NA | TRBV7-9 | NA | CASSLKDSVTEAFF | TGTGCCAGCAGCTTGAAGGACTCGGTGACTGAAGCTTTCTTT
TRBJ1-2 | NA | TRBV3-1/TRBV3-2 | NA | CASSLRQYEGYTF | TGTGCCAGCAGCCTCAGACAGTATGAGGGCTACACCTTC
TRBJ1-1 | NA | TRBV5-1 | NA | CASSLAVNTEAFF | TGCGCCAGCAGCTTGGCCGTGAACACTGAAGCTTTCTTT
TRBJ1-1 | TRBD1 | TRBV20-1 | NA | CSASSGTGFLGTEAFF | TGCAGTGCTAGTTCTGGGACAGGGTTTTTAGGCACTGAAGCTTTCTTT
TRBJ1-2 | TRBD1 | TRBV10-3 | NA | CAISERRTGGNYGYTF | TGTGCCATCAGTGAGCGCCGGACAGGGGGGAACTATGGCTACACCTTC
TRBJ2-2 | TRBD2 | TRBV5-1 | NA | CASSSGDGVRELFF | TGCGCCAGCAGTAGCGGGGATGGTGTTCGGGAGCTGTTTTTT
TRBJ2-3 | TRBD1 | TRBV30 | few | CAWTRTGRTDTQYF | TGTGCCTGGACAAGGACAGGGAGAACAGATACGCAGTATTTT
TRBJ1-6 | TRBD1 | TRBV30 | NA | CAWAYPGTGSNSPLHF | TGTGCCTGGGCCTACCCTGGGACAGGGTCCAATTCACCCCTCCACTTT